This TCR beta chain was identified in a study of blood T cell repertoires in COVID-19. Study background: Samples of COVID-19 (acute and convalescent) were obtained from the United States, Italy and Spain. PBMCs, B-cell-depleted T cells, or T cells provided the cDNA or gDNA that made up the material.

The CDR3 has 16 residues. V gave up 0 bases and J gave up 7 bases; unmatched junction bases: 12. The germline V gene has CDR1 SQVTM and CDR2 ANQGSEA. As processed by the authors: Amplification of reference gene primers provided the estimated nucleated cell counts. Some clones are missing from TCRdb's copy, which holds only in-frame ones; the method was immunoSEQ multiplex PCR. That table supplies the V and J calls and clone size; D and trimming were determined from the DNA. The table has about 150,000 clones, 85% to 90% seen once. The sequenced sample was peripheral blood. The TCR comes from a man between 18 and 29 years old with COVID-19, enrolled during active disease. This chain joins TRBV29-1 and TRBJ2-1; TRBD1 matches 7 bases. The DNA for the CDR3 is TGCAGCGTTGAAGATCTGCCAGGGGGATTGGGAAATGAGCAGTTCTTC. The encoded protein is CSVEDLPGGLGNEQFF.